This TCR beta chain was found in a study of blood T cell repertoires in COVID-19. Study as a whole: Spain, Italy and the United States supplied samples that represented acute and convalescent COVID-19. Sources were T cells, B-cell-depleted T cells, or PBMCs; the material itself was cDNA or gDNA.

V lost 5 bases and J lost 4, with 9 bases in between. The CDR3 sequence is 13 residues long. Germline V gene data show CDR1 as LNHNV and CDR2 as YYDKDF (reference sequence). In the original analysis: Estimation of nucleated cell counts was performed using reference gene primer amplification. Profiled with immunoSEQ multiplex PCR; TCRdb holds only in-frame clones, not every one. V and J calls and clone size follow that table, whereas D and trimming were derived from the DNA. This sample has about 100,000 clones; around 87% occur once, and the top ten carry approximately 31%. The chain links TRBV15 to TRBJ1-3; D is uncertain. The TCR comes from a woman at least 80 years old with acute or convalescent COVID-19. Sequencing was performed on peripheral blood. The CDR3 sequence is CATSALAGNTIYF. CDR3 in DNA: TGTGCCACCAGCGCCTTAGCGGGAAACACCATATATTTT.